The TCR beta chain described here comes from a study of radiation and T cells in renal cell carcinoma. Profiling relied on immunoSEQ multiplex PCR, and the TCRdb table lists in-frame clones only, not all of them. The sample carries around 170,000 clones, approximately 90% recorded once. The germline V gene encodes CDR1 SQVTM and CDR2 ANQGSEA. The germline V and J ends were trimmed by 6 bases and 6 bases, with 9 bases remaining between them. The CDR3 covers 11 residues. Time point indicated: blood 4 weeks post-SBRT, at nephrectomy. Specified treatment: 15 Gy SBRT to primary tumor, nephrectomy 4 weeks later. Nephrectomy followed 15 Gy stereotactic body radiation by 4 weeks.

The receptor was derived from a woman between 50 and 59 years old with renal cell carcinoma. Sequencing used blood, obtained from a patient whose treatment included radiotherapy and nephrectomy. The chain recombines TRBV29-1 with TRBJ2-1, with D tentatively TRBD1 (6 bases). The CDR3 nucleotides are TGCAGCGTATGGACAGTCAATGAGCAGTTCTTC. Translation gives CSVWTVNEQFF.